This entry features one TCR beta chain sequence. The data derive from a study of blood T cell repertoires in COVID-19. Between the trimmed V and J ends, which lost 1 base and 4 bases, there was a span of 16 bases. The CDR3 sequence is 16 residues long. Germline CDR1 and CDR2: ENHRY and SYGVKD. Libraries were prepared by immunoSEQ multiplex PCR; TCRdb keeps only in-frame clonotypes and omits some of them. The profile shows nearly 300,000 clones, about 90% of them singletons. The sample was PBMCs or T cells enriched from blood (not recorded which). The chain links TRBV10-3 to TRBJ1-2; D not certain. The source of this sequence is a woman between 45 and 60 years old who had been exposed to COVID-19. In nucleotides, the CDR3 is TGTGCCATCAGTGAGTGGGGTGGAGGGCTGGTCTATGGCTACACCTTC. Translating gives CAISEWGGGLVYGYTF.